The 27 T cell receptor beta chains presented below share a single source sample, sequenced in a study of Graves' ophthalmopathy and Graves' hyperthyroidism (dated by TCRdb to between 2018 and 2020). TCRdb lists the instrument as Illumina HiSeq 2000. For repertoire sequencing, the TCR beta CDR3 regions were amplified from RNA transcripts. A first-round RT-PCR used HTBI primers with the Qiagen OneStep RT-PCR kit, followed by a second-round multiplex PCR, size selection and purification. The public sequencing data were trimmed at Q25 with fastp and processed into clonotypes with MiXCR by TCRdb, which kept only in-frame beta chains. Every distinct CDR3 protein forms one entry, paired with its most common genes and DNA. The sample has about 210,000 distinct CDR3 sequences on record, under 30% of them singletons. Over 7.5% of the sample is taken by the ten largest. Specimen: peripheral blood. The source is a man aged 45 to 65 with Graves' ophthalmopathy. Donor details come from another sample of the same person, matched by shared clones.

Ten or more counts support this clonotype. The chain links TRBV5-1 to TRBJ1-1; 10 nucleotides line up with TRBD1. Trimming at V came to 4 bases and at J to 6 bases, leaving 9 bases not matched to a gene. There are 15 residues in the CDR3. The V gene's germline CDR1 is SGHRS and CDR2 YFSETQ. The CDR3 loop reads CASSPAGTGVSEAFF. CDR3 DNA: TGCGCCAGCAGCCCAGCCGGGACAGGGGTATCTGAAGCTTTCTTT.

This clonotype was detected many times. The CDR3 loop is CASSSRLAGAEETQYF. The CDR3 nucleotides are TGTGCCAGCAGCTCCCGACTAGCGGGAGCGGAAGAGACCCAGTACTTC. J is TRBJ2-5 and V is TRBV11-2; 12 bases agree with TRBD2. The germline V gene has CDR1 SGHAT and CDR2 FQNNGV. V lost 4 bases to trimming and J lost 3 bases; unmatched junction nucleotides: 6. CDR3 length: 16 residues.

This clonotype came up many times. This sequence joins TRBV19 and TRBJ2-7; 12 positions match TRBD2. CDR3 size: 14 residues. V lost 6 bases and J lost 5; bases outside the gene matches: 5. Germline loops: CDR1 LNHDA, CDR2 SQIVND (reference sequence). The CDR3 spells CASSRLAGAHEQYF. The CDR3 region has the DNA TGTGCCAGTAGCCGACTAGCGGGAGCCCACGAGCAGTACTTC.

The sample holds many counts of this clonotype. This chain links TRBV12-3 or TRBV12-4 with TRBJ2-2, with a tentative D call TRBD1 (5 bases). V was trimmed by 5 bases and J by 0 bases, leaving 10 bases between them. The CDR3 spans 15 residues. The CDR3 DNA follows: TGTGCCAGCAGTATGACAGATGCGAACACCGGGGAGCTGTTTTTT. Its translation: CASSMTDANTGELFF.

This clonotype has at least ten counts. The V and J genes are TRBV19 and TRBJ2-4; D is unresolved. The CDR3 has 16 residues. CDR1 is LNHDA and CDR2 is SQIVND in the germline V gene (reference sequence). With 5 bases removed from V and 5 bases from J, the gap between germline ends came to 19 bases. This chain's CDR3 is CASSPNLGLAQNIQYF. DNA for the CDR3: TGTGCCAGTAGTCCGAATTTAGGCCTGGCCCAAAACATTCAGTACTTC.

Ten or more counts support this clonotype. The CDR3 region is CASSSGRRVGGRGETQYF. In DNA form, the CDR3 reads TGTGCCAGCAGCTCAGGGCGCCGAGTAGGGGGCCGGGGAGAGACCCAGTACTTC. The chain carries TRBV7-2 and TRBJ2-5; 7 bases agree with TRBD1. Germline CDR1 SGHTA, CDR2 FQGNSA. This CDR3 region has 18 residues. Germline trimming cut 4 bases from V and 4 bases from J; bases unmatched to any gene: 18.

This clonotype was counted many times. This chain joins TRBV15 and TRBJ2-7, with TRBD1 identical over 9 bases. The CDR3 has 15 residues. In germline, CDR1 is LNHNV, CDR2 YYDKDF (reference sequence). J gave up 6 bases and V 3 bases, and 9 bases lay outside the gene matches. This CDR3 reads CATSRSRDRAGEQYF. In DNA, the CDR3 is TGTGCCACCAGCAGGTCACGGGACAGGGCTGGCGAGCAGTACTTC.

This clonotype was observed at least ten times. The V gene is TRBV11-2, the J gene TRBJ2-7; no clear D. Germline V CDR1 and CDR2: SGHAT, FQNNGV. The CDR3 spans 13 residues. V dropped 1 base and J dropped 6 bases, with 10 bases sitting between them. The CDR3 bases are TGTGCCAGCAGCTTAGTAACGGATTTCGAGCAGTACTTC. This translates into CASSLVTDFEQYF.

The V and J genes are TRBV15 and TRBJ2-5; 10 nucleotides line up with TRBD2. This CDR3 has 18 amino acids. Looked up from germline, CDR1 is LNHNV and CDR2 is YYDKDF (reference sequence). Trimming took 5 bases from V and 7 from J; bases not matched to a gene: 19. The CDR3 DNA reads as TGTGCCACCAGCGAGCCGGCCTTTCCGGGACTAGCGAATGCGACCCAGTACTTC. It is translated as CATSEPAFPGLANATQYF.

This clonotype was observed at least ten times. This rearrangement joins TRBV6-5 to TRBJ2-7; 7 positions agree with TRBD1. The CDR3 runs 14 residues. V lost 0 bases and J lost 6; bases outside the gene matches: 5. CDR1 is MNHEY, CDR2 SVGAGI, per germline. CDR3 in DNA: TGTGCCAGCAGTTACTCCCGTTCAGGGGGCGAGCAGTACTTC. It codes for CASSYSRSGGEQYF.

In its sample, this clonotype was seen many times. The chain joins TRBV6-5 to TRBJ2-7; D is ambiguous. Germline assignment: CDR1 MNHEY and CDR2 SVGAGI. V gave up 2 bases and J gave up 4 bases, with 15 bases separating them. This CDR3 has 15 residues. The CDR3 DNA reads TGTGCCAGCAGTTACACATCGGGCAGAGCATACGAGCAGTACTTC. Its translation is CASSYTSGRAYEQYF.

Details on this clonotype: The junction shows a germline mismatch at one end, possibly a read error. The genes are TRBV19 and TRBJ2-7; TRBD2 aligns across 10 bases. The CDR3 has 10 amino acids. Germline V lookup: CDR1 LNHDA, CDR2 SQIVND (reference sequence). CDR3 residues: CASGPSGSNF. As DNA, the CDR3 is TGTGCCAGTGGTCCTAGCGGGAGTAACTTC.

This clonotype came up many times. The chain is built from TRBV7-9 and TRBJ1-1; D is perhaps TRBD1 (5 bases). This CDR3 is built from 16 residues. Trimming took off 2 bases at V and 1 base at J, with 14 bases between the two ends. Germline values: CDR1 SEHNR, CDR2 FQNEAQ (reference sequence). The CDR3 region is CASSLRGPLGNTEAFF. Written as DNA, the CDR3 is TGTGCCAGCAGCTTAAGGGGTCCCCTTGGGAACACTGAAGCTTTCTTT.

This clonotype came up many times. The chain employs TRBV30 and TRBJ1-5; 8 nucleotides match TRBD1. The J segment lost 7 bases and the V segment lost 3 bases, leaving 8 bases of the junction unmatched. This CDR3 region has 14 residues. CDR1 and CDR2 (germline): GTSNPN, SVGIG (reference sequence). As DNA, the CDR3 is TGTGCCTGGAGCAACGGACAGGGAACACAGCCCCAGCATTTT. This sequence encodes CAWSNGQGTQPQHF.

This clonotype was seen repeatedly, ten times or more. The rearrangement uses TRBV7-3 and TRBJ2-3; D possibly corresponds to TRBD2 (5 bases). The V gene's germline CDR1 is SGHTA and CDR2 FQGTGA. V was clipped by 5 bases and J by 5 bases, with 20 bases between them. The CDR3 covers 16 residues. The CDR3 reads CASSPRRAGRGDTQYF. CDR3 coding DNA: TGTGCCAGCAGCCCCAGAAGGGCGGGCCGGGGAGATACGCAGTATTTT.

This clonotype was seen ten or more times. The rearrangement links TRBV6-2 or TRBV6-3 to TRBJ2-7, with D perhaps TRBD1 (5 bases). CDR1 MNHEY and CDR2 SVGEGT come from the germline V gene. Trimming took 7 bases from V and 0 from J, leaving 13 bases between them. This CDR3 comprises 14 residues. Written as DNA, the CDR3 is TGTGCCAGCACCAACCACAGGAGCTCCTACGAGCAGTACTTC. This encodes CASTNHRSSYEQYF.

This chain uses TRBV11-2 with TRBJ2-7; TRBD2 matches 7 bases. Germline assignment: CDR1 SGHAT and CDR2 FQNNGV. CDR3 size: 15 residues. Unmatched junction bases numbered 7, after V lost 1 base and J lost 4 bases. The CDR3: CASSLGGGSGYEQYF. CDR3 bases: TGTGCCAGCAGCTTAGGGGGAGGGTCGGGTTACGAGCAGTACTTC.

This clonotype was recorded at least ten times. The chain links TRBV11-2 to TRBJ1-5, with no clear D. The ends were cut back, 0 bases at V and 5 bases at J, with 11 bases in the middle. CDR1 is SGHAT and CDR2 is FQNNGV in the germline V gene. The CDR3 extends over 15 amino acids. CDR3: CASSLDGRSDQPQHF. CDR3 bases: TGTGCCAGCAGCTTAGATGGAAGGTCAGATCAGCCCCAGCATTTT.

J is TRBJ2-7 and V is TRBV28; D is perhaps TRBD1 (5 bases). V lost 4 bases to trimming and J lost 5 bases, with 18 bases between them. CDR3 length equals 15 residues. Germline CDR1 and CDR2: MDHEN and SYDVKM. In DNA form, the CDR3 reads TGTGCCAGCAGTTCCCCCAGGGTGGGTGGCGACGAGCAGTACTTC. Translating it yields CASSSPRVGGDEQYF. Based on the CDR3 plus reference TRBV28 and TRBJ2-7, the full variable domain is DVKVTQSSRYLVKRTGEKVFLECVQDMDHENMFWYRQDPGLGLRLIYFSYDVKMKEKGDIPEGYSVSREKKERFSLILESASTNQTSMYLCASSSPRVGGDEQYFGPGTRLTVT.

This clonotype has at least ten counts. The CDR3 DNA is TGTGCCTGGATCCATACCGGGGAGCTGTTTTTT. It encodes CAWIHTGELFF. V and J are TRBV30 and TRBJ2-2; D ambiguous. This CDR3 region has 11 residues. Germline lookup yields CDR1 GTSNPN and CDR2 SVGIG (reference sequence). The V end lost 4 bases, the J end lost 5 bases, and 5 bases lay between the germline ends.

The chain joins TRBV6-1 to TRBJ2-5, with 7 bases matching TRBD2. The junction had 7 bases not matched to a gene; V was cut back by 7 bases and J by 2 bases. CDR1 MNHNS and CDR2 SASEGT come from the germline V gene. This CDR3 is 14 amino acids long. CDR3 region: CASTGLAVQETQYF. CDR3 DNA sequence: TGTGCCAGCACGGGGCTAGCGGTTCAAGAGACCCAGTACTTC.

This clonotype was observed a handful of times. The rearrangement uses TRBV6-2 or TRBV6-3 and TRBJ2-5, with TRBD2 matching over 7 bases. Germline CDR1 MNHEY, CDR2 SVGEGT. The V gene end was trimmed by 2 bases and the J gene end by 4 bases; junction bases not matched to a gene: 7. The CDR3 is 15 amino acids. Here the CDR3 reads CASSYDKGGSETQYF. The CDR3 DNA follows: TGTGCCAGCAGTTACGACAAGGGAGGGTCAGAGACCCAGTACTTC.

This clonotype was seen repeatedly, ten times or more. This chain connects TRBV12-3 or TRBV12-4 to TRBJ2-5; 7 bases map to TRBD1. CDR3 length equals 14 residues. The junction had 9 bases not matched to a gene; V was cut back by 6 bases and J by 5 bases. As DNA, the CDR3 is TGTGCCAGCAGCCCCGGACAGGAGATCGAGACCCAGTACTTC. Amino acids: CASSPGQEIETQYF.

This clonotype occurred many times. J is TRBJ2-7 and V is TRBV7-9; 10 positions match TRBD2. There are 15 residues in the CDR3. Losses at the gene ends were 2 bases for V and 4 bases for J; bases not matched to a gene: 5. Germline assignment: CDR1 SEHNR and CDR2 FQNEAQ (reference sequence). The CDR3 DNA is TGTGCCAGCAGCTTATGGAGTAGCGGGAGGTACGAGCAGTACTTC. This encodes CASSLWSSGRYEQYF.

Many counts were recorded for this clonotype. V and J are TRBV20-1 and TRBJ2-2; 9 nucleotides line up with TRBD1. The germline V gene encodes CDR1 DFQATT and CDR2 SNEGSKA (reference sequence). V shed 5 bases, J shed 3 bases, and the junction held 4 bases outside the gene matches. The length of the CDR3 is 14 residues. The CDR3 nucleotides read TGCAGTGCTTTGGACAGGGGATACACCGGGGAGCTGTTTTTT. The encoded protein is CSALDRGYTGELFF.

The sample holds many counts of this clonotype. V is TRBV2 and J is TRBJ2-2; 10 nucleotides align to TRBD2. Germline CDR1 and CDR2: SNHLY and FYNNEI. J was trimmed by 8 bases and V by 5 bases; bases with no gene match: 8. The CDR3 runs to 15 residues. In nucleotides, the CDR3 is TGTGCCAGCAGTCCGAGCGGGAGGGGTTCTGGGGAGCTGTTTTTT. It is translated as CASSPSGRGSGELFF.

This clonotype has more than one count but fewer than ten. V and J are TRBV3-1 and TRBJ1-5; D is ambiguous. CDR1 and CDR2 (germline): LGHDT, YNNKEL (reference sequence). The CDR3 loop spans 15 amino acids. Trimming shortened V by 2 bases and J by 0 bases, and 8 bases separated the two germline ends. The CDR3 DNA is TGTGCCAGCAGCCAAACATGGGATAGCAATCAGCCCCAGCATTTT. This encodes CASSQTWDSNQPQHF.